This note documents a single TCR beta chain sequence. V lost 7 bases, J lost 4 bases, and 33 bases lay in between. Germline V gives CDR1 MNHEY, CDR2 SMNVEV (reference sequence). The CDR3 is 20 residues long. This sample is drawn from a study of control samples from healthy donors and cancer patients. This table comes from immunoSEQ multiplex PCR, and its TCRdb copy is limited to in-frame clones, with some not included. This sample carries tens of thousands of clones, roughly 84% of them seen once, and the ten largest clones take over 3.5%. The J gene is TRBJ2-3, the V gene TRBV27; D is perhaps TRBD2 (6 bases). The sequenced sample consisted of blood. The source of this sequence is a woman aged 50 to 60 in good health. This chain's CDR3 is CASTLKGREGWGGEADTQYF. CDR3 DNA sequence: TGTGCCAGCACCCTCAAGGGGAGAGAGGGATGGGGTGGGGAGGCAGATACGCAGTATTTT.